The present entry profiles one T cell receptor (beta chain) with its context. Its target is unknown. The CDR3 runs to 15 residues. Germline V gene sequence: CDR1 SNHLY, CDR2 FYNNEI. The V gene end was trimmed by 6 bases and the J gene end by 5 bases; junction bases not matched to a gene: 11. Sequencing was performed with immunoSEQ multiplex PCR; in TCRdb, only in-frame clones are kept and a portion is missing. The sample shows 60,000 or so clones, approximately 84% of them seen only once. Patients with a history of autoimmune disease or on systemic immunosuppression were excluded. The sample belongs to a study of OX40 agonist ivuxolimab in advanced cancers. Broader study findings: By week 6 at 0.1 to 3.0 mg/kg, blood CD4+ and CD8+ T cells had expanded clonally. Expanded clones belonging to CD8+ T cells outnumbered, on average, those of CD4+.

The genes are TRBV2 and TRBJ2-7; 9 nucleotides agree with TRBD1. Specimen: CD4+ or CD8+ T cells sorted from blood, collected in a trial of the OX40 agonist ivuxolimab. The clonotype originates from an adult with an advanced solid tumor such as melanoma, head and neck, liver or kidney cancer. Here the CDR3 reads CASSQDRGGLHEQYF. DNA of the CDR3: TGTGCCAGCAGCCAAGACAGGGGGGGACTACACGAGCAGTACTTC.